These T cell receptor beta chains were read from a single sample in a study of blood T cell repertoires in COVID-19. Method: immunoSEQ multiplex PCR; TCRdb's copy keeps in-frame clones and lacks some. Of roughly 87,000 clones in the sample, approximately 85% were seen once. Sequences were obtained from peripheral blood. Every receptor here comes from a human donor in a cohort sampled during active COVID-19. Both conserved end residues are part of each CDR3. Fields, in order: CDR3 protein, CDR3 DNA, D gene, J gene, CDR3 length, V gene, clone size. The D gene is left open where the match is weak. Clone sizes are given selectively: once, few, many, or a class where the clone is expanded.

cdr3_aa: CASSPGQGFTYEQYF
cdr3_nt: TGTGCCAGCAGCCCGGGACAGGGGTTCACCTACGAGCAGTACTTC
d_call: TRBD1
j_call: TRBJ2-7
cdr3_length: 15
v_call: TRBV3-1/TRBV3-2
clone_size: -

cdr3_aa: CASSQTLAGGHRTGELFF
cdr3_nt: TGTGCCAGCAGCCAGACGCTAGCGGGGGGCCACCGGACCGGGGAGCTGTTTTTT
d_call: TRBD2
j_call: TRBJ2-2
cdr3_length: 18
v_call: TRBV4-2
clone_size: medium-sized

cdr3_aa: CASSIDRQRGTGELFF
cdr3_nt: TGTGCCAGTAGTATCGATCGTCAGCGGGGTACCGGGGAGCTGTTTTTT
d_call: TRBD2
j_call: TRBJ2-2
cdr3_length: 16
v_call: TRBV19
clone_size: -

cdr3_aa: CASSLPRRGGGRDTQYF
cdr3_nt: TGTGCCAGCAGTCTCCCACGGAGGGGGGGAGGAAGAGATACGCAGTATTTT
d_call: -
j_call: TRBJ2-3
cdr3_length: 17
v_call: TRBV6-2/TRBV6-3
clone_size: -

cdr3_aa: CASSAGYYEQYF
cdr3_nt: TGTGCCAGCTCGGCGGGGTACTACGAGCAGTACTTC
d_call: -
j_call: TRBJ2-7
cdr3_length: 12
v_call: TRBV7-2
clone_size: -

cdr3_aa: CASSLWSLAGGPGEQYF
cdr3_nt: TGTGCCAGCAGTTTATGGTCCCTAGCGGGAGGGCCGGGTGAGCAGTACTTC
d_call: TRBD2
j_call: TRBJ2-7
cdr3_length: 17
v_call: TRBV28
clone_size: -

cdr3_aa: CASSAAGPANYGYTF
cdr3_nt: TGTGCCAGCAGCGCCGCAGGGCCGGCTAACTATGGCTACACCTTC
d_call: -
j_call: TRBJ1-2
cdr3_length: 15
v_call: TRBV9
clone_size: -

cdr3_aa: CASSQTREQFF
cdr3_nt: TGTGCCAGCAGCCAAACTAGGGAGCAGTTCTTC
d_call: -
j_call: TRBJ2-1
cdr3_length: 11
v_call: TRBV5-6
clone_size: -

cdr3_aa: CASSQGQGGTGELFF
cdr3_nt: TGCGCCAGCAGCCAGGGACAGGGTGGGACCGGGGAGCTGTTTTTT
d_call: TRBD1
j_call: TRBJ2-2
cdr3_length: 15
v_call: TRBV4-3
clone_size: -

cdr3_aa: CASSPGGTQETQYF
cdr3_nt: TGTGCCAGCAGCCCCGGAGGGACGCAAGAGACCCAGTACTTC
d_call: -
j_call: TRBJ2-5
cdr3_length: 14
v_call: TRBV7-2
clone_size: -

cdr3_aa: CASSPGLAGESFDEQFF
cdr3_nt: TGTGCCAGCAGCCCTGGACTAGCGGGAGAATCTTTCGATGAGCAGTTCTTC
d_call: TRBD2
j_call: TRBJ2-1
cdr3_length: 17
v_call: TRBV7-2
clone_size: -

cdr3_aa: CASSPPDSNEKLFF
cdr3_nt: TGTGCCAGCTCACCGCCAGACTCTAATGAAAAACTGTTTTTT
d_call: -
j_call: TRBJ1-4
cdr3_length: 14
v_call: TRBV18
clone_size: once

cdr3_aa: CSVSVLGTGDTIYF
cdr3_nt: TGCAGCGTTTCTGTATTAGGGACAGGGGACACCATATATTTT
d_call: TRBD1
j_call: TRBJ1-3
cdr3_length: 14
v_call: TRBV29-1
clone_size: -

cdr3_aa: CASSEGTWEGGELFF
cdr3_nt: TGTGCCAGCAGCGAGGGGACTTGGGAAGGCGGGGAGCTGTTTTTT
d_call: -
j_call: TRBJ2-2
cdr3_length: 15
v_call: TRBV9
clone_size: -

cdr3_aa: CASSTGSTNEKLFF
cdr3_nt: TGCGCCAGCAGCACAGGCTCAACTAATGAAAAACTGTTTTTT
d_call: -
j_call: TRBJ1-4
cdr3_length: 14
v_call: TRBV5-1
clone_size: -

cdr3_aa: CASSPGTGGELETQYF
cdr3_nt: TGTGCCAGCAGTCCTGGGACAGGGGGCGAATTAGAGACCCAGTACTTC
d_call: TRBD1
j_call: TRBJ2-5
cdr3_length: 16
v_call: TRBV2
clone_size: -

cdr3_aa: CASSETVSGNTIYF
cdr3_nt: TGCGCCAGCAGCGAGACAGTCTCTGGAAACACCATATATTTT
d_call: -
j_call: TRBJ1-3
cdr3_length: 14
v_call: TRBV5-1
clone_size: -

cdr3_aa: CASSQDWAGGTGELFF
cdr3_nt: TGCGCCAGCAGCCAAGATTGGGCGGGCGGGACCGGGGAGCTGTTTTTT
d_call: -
j_call: TRBJ2-2
cdr3_length: 16
v_call: TRBV4-1
clone_size: -

cdr3_aa: CASSPTSGGGTGELFF
cdr3_nt: TGTGCCAGCAGCCCCACTAGCGGAGGCGGCACCGGGGAGCTGTTTTTT
d_call: TRBD2
j_call: TRBJ2-2
cdr3_length: 16
v_call: TRBV7-8
clone_size: once

cdr3_aa: CSVRARGQGANYGYTF
cdr3_nt: TGCAGCGTACGAGCCCGGGGGCAGGGGGCTAACTATGGCTACACCTTC
d_call: TRBD1
j_call: TRBJ1-2
cdr3_length: 16
v_call: TRBV29-1
clone_size: -

cdr3_aa: CASSYGDSQNIQYF
cdr3_nt: TGTGCCAGCAGTTACGGGGACAGCCAAAACATTCAGTACTTC
d_call: TRBD1
j_call: TRBJ2-4
cdr3_length: 14
v_call: TRBV6-2/TRBV6-3
clone_size: -

cdr3_aa: CASSPGQARYGYTF
cdr3_nt: TGTGCCAGCAGTCCCGGACAAGCCCGCTATGGCTACACCTTC
d_call: -
j_call: TRBJ1-2
cdr3_length: 14
v_call: TRBV27
clone_size: once

cdr3_aa: CASSPDAWGGIEKLFF
cdr3_nt: TGTGCCAGCAGCCCCGACGCTTGGGGGGGTATTGAAAAACTGTTTTTT
d_call: -
j_call: TRBJ1-4
cdr3_length: 16
v_call: TRBV7-2
clone_size: once

cdr3_aa: CASRPSGAAYEQYF
cdr3_nt: TGTGCCAGCAGACCAAGCGGGGCTGCCTACGAGCAGTACTTC
d_call: TRBD2
j_call: TRBJ2-7
cdr3_length: 14
v_call: TRBV28
clone_size: -

cdr3_aa: CASSYSSVGGFGAFF
cdr3_nt: TGTGCCAGCAGTTACTCGAGTGTGGGGGGGTTTGGGGCTTTCTTT
d_call: -
j_call: TRBJ1-1
cdr3_length: 15
v_call: TRBV6-5
clone_size: -

cdr3_aa: CASRGVLTGELFF
cdr3_nt: TGCGCCAGCAGAGGAGTTCTTACCGGGGAGCTGTTTTTT
d_call: -
j_call: TRBJ2-2
cdr3_length: 13
v_call: TRBV5-1
clone_size: few

cdr3_aa: CATSGRGSTDTQYF
cdr3_nt: TGTGCCACCAGTGGGCGGGGTAGCACAGATACGCAGTATTTT
d_call: -
j_call: TRBJ2-3
cdr3_length: 14
v_call: TRBV24-1
clone_size: -

cdr3_aa: CASSSLAGKSYEQYF
cdr3_nt: TGTGCCAGCAGCTCCTTAGCGGGGAAATCCTACGAGCAGTACTTC
d_call: TRBD2
j_call: TRBJ2-7
cdr3_length: 15
v_call: TRBV11-2
clone_size: -

cdr3_aa: CASSRDSRGYRSSPLHF
cdr3_nt: TGTGCCAGCAGTCGGGACAGCCGGGGGTATCGCAGTTCACCCCTCCACTTT
d_call: TRBD1
j_call: TRBJ1-6
cdr3_length: 17
v_call: TRBV5-6
clone_size: -

cdr3_aa: CASSVGGYGYTF
cdr3_nt: TGTGCCAGCAGCGTCGGCGGCTATGGCTACACCTTC
d_call: -
j_call: TRBJ1-2
cdr3_length: 12
v_call: TRBV9
clone_size: -

cdr3_aa: CASSVVVHNSPLHF
cdr3_nt: TGTGCCAGCAGCGTAGTAGTCCATAATTCACCCCTCCACTTT
d_call: -
j_call: TRBJ1-6
cdr3_length: 14
v_call: TRBV9
clone_size: -

cdr3_aa: CATSDTTGSSYNEQFF
cdr3_nt: TGTGCCACCAGTGATACGACAGGGAGCTCCTACAATGAGCAGTTCTTC
d_call: TRBD1
j_call: TRBJ2-1
cdr3_length: 16
v_call: TRBV24-1
clone_size: -

cdr3_aa: CASSLRAGGLAFF
cdr3_nt: TGTGCCAGCAGTTTACGGGCAGGGGGCTTGGCTTTCTTT
d_call: TRBD1
j_call: TRBJ1-1
cdr3_length: 13
v_call: TRBV27
clone_size: -

cdr3_aa: CASSSGTYNEQFF
cdr3_nt: TGTGCCAGTAGCTCCGGGACCTACAATGAGCAGTTCTTC
d_call: -
j_call: TRBJ2-1
cdr3_length: 13
v_call: TRBV19
clone_size: -

cdr3_aa: CASSTGQGRSQPQHF
cdr3_nt: TGTGCCAGTAGTACAGGACAGGGGCGATCCCAGCCCCAGCATTTT
d_call: TRBD1
j_call: TRBJ1-5
cdr3_length: 15
v_call: TRBV19
clone_size: -

cdr3_aa: CASDRAMNTEAFF
cdr3_nt: TGTGCCAGCGACAGGGCGATGAACACTGAAGCTTTCTTT
d_call: TRBD1
j_call: TRBJ1-1
cdr3_length: 13
v_call: TRBV2
clone_size: -

cdr3_aa: CASSQGGREQYF
cdr3_nt: TGTGCCAGCAGCCAGGGGGGGCGTGAGCAGTACTTC
d_call: -
j_call: TRBJ2-7
cdr3_length: 12
v_call: TRBV3-1/TRBV3-2
clone_size: -